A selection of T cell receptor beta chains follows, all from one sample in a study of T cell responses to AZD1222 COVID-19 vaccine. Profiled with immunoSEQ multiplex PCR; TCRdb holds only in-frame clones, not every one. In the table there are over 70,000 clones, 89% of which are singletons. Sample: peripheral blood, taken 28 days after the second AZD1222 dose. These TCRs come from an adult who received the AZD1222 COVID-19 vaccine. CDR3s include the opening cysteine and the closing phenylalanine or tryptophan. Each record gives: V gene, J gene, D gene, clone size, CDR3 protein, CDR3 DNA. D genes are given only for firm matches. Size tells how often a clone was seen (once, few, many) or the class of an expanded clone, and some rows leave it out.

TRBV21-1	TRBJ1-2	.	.	CAGRGHYGYTF	TGTGCCGGCCGTGGGCACTATGGCTACACCTTC
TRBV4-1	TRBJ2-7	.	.	CASSQRLARTSSYEQYF	TGCGCCAGCAGCCAGCGTTTGGCGCGGACAAGCTCCTACGAGCAGTACTTC
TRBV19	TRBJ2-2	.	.	CASTPESLPSNTGELFF	TGTGCCAGTACCCCAGAGTCTTTACCTTCGAACACCGGGGAGCTGTTTTTT
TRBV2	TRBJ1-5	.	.	CASRGIRGSNQPQHF	TGTGCCAGCAGGGGGATTCGGGGAAGCAATCAGCCCCAGCATTTT
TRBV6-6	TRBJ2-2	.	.	CASSSSGWGTGELFF	TGTGCCAGCAGCTCCTCAGGGTGGGGGACCGGGGAGCTGTTTTTT
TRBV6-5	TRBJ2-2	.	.	CASSFGGQGTGELFF	TGTGCCAGCAGTTTCGGGGGGCAGGGCACCGGGGAGCTGTTTTTT
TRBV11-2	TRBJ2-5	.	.	CASRGTIERTQYF	TGTGCCAGCCGGGGGACCATCGAGCGGACCCAGTACTTC
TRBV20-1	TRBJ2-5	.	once	CSARDNPLEYF	TGCAGTGCTAGAGATAATCCCTTAGAGTACTTC
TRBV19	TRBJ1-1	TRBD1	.	CASSIQGAMAEAFF	TGTGCCAGTAGTATCCAGGGGGCGATGGCTGAAGCTTTCTTT
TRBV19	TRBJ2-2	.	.	CASSVLTGELFF	TGTGCCAGTAGTGTTCTCACCGGGGAGCTGTTTTTT
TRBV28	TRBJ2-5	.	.	CASRGMGRETQYF	TGTGCCAGTAGAGGGATGGGAAGGGAGACCCAGTACTTC
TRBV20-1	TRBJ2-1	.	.	CSARGNGEQFF	TGCAGTGCTAGAGGCAATGGTGAGCAGTTCTTC
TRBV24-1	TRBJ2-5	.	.	CATSDKVRGVQETQYF	TGTGCCACCAGTGATAAGGTCCGAGGGGTACAAGAGACCCAGTACTTC
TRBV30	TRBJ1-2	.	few	CAWSKWDHGYTF	TGTGCCTGGAGTAAGTGGGACCATGGCTACACCTTC
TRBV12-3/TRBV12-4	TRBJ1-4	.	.	CASSSPPGKLFF	TGTGCCAGCAGCTCCCCACCCGGAAAACTGTTTTTT
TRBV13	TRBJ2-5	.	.	CASSLKETQYF	TGTGCCAGCAGCTTAAAAGAGACCCAGTACTTC
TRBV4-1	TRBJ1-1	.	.	CASSPTDHPNTEAFF	TGCGCCAGCAGCCCGACGGATCATCCAAACACTGAAGCTTTCTTT
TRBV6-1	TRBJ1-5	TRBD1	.	CASSEALARGYQPQHF	TGTGCCAGCAGTGAAGCGTTGGCCAGGGGGTATCAGCCCCAGCATTTT
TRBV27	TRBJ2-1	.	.	CASSRLVGLAMREQFF	TGTGCCAGCAGCCGCCTCGTCGGGCTAGCGATGAGAGAGCAGTTCTTC
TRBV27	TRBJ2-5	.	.	CASSFTGETQYF	TGTGCCAGCAGTTTTACGGGCGAGACCCAGTACTTC
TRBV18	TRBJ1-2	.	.	CASSIKEGSYGYTF	TGTGCCAGCTCAATTAAGGAAGGGTCCTATGGCTACACCTTC
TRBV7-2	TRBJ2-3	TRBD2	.	CASSPFSGATDTQYF	TGTGCCAGCAGCCCCTTTAGCGGGGCCACAGATACGCAGTATTTT
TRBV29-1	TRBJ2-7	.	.	CSVVDSGVEQYF	TGCAGCGTTGTTGACTCCGGAGTGGAGCAGTACTTC
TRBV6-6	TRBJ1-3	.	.	CASDPRDSSGNTIYF	TGTGCCAGCGATCCCCGCGACAGCTCTGGAAACACCATATATTTT
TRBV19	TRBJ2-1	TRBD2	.	CASRQEWTSRKPRGDEQFF	TGTGCCAGTAGACAAGAGTGGACTAGTCGGAAACCTCGGGGCGATGAGCAGTTCTTC
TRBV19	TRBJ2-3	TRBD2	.	CASSIGERGVTVTQYF	TGTGCCAGTAGTATCGGGGAGCGGGGGGTTACAGTTACGCAGTATTTT
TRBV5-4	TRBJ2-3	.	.	CASSLAGELTQYF	TGTGCCAGCAGCTTGGCTGGCGAATTGACGCAGTATTTT
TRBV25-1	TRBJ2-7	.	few	CASRLHHEQYF	TGTGCCAGCAGACTCCACCACGAGCAGTACTTC
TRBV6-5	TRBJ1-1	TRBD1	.	CASSTGAFRNTEAFF	TGTGCCAGCAGTACAGGGGCCTTTAGGAACACTGAAGCTTTCTTT
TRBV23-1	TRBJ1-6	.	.	CASSQSTGDLSPLHF	TGCGCCAGCAGTCAATCGACGGGGGATCTATCACCCCTCCACTTT
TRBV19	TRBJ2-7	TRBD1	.	CASRGPGQAAGEQYF	TGTGCCAGTAGGGGGCCGGGACAGGCCGCTGGCGAGCAGTACTTC
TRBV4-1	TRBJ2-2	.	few	CASSQDPSGGELFF	TGCGCCAGCAGCCAAGATCCGAGCGGCGGGGAGCTGTTTTTT
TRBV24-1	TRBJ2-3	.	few	CATSDSLALERDTQYF	.
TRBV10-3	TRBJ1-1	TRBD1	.	CAISRGTGGYGTEAFF	TGTGCCATCAGCCGAGGGACAGGGGGATACGGCACTGAAGCTTTCTTT
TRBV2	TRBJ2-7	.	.	CASSPLRLYEQYF	TGTGCCAGCAGTCCCCTCCGTCTCTACGAGCAGTACTTC
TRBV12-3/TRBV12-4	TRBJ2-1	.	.	CASSHSGSTMKFF	TGTGCCAGCAGCCACTCAGGGAGTACGATGAAGTTCTTC
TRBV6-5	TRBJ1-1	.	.	CASSPEGPEAFF	TGTGCCAGTAGCCCGGAGGGGCCCGAAGCTTTCTTT
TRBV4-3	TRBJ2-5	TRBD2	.	CASSQGLAGGQETQYF	TGCGCCAGCAGCCAAGGCCTAGCGGGGGGCCAAGAGACCCAGTACTTC
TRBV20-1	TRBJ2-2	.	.	CSASRPGELFF	TGCAGTGCTAGCCGCCCCGGGGAGCTGTTTTTT